Presented here are 13 T cell receptor beta chains from one specimen sequenced in a study of Graves' ophthalmopathy and Graves' hyperthyroidism. Beta-chain TCR CDR3 regions were amplified from RNA transcripts. After a first-round RT-PCR with HTBI primers, a second-round multiplex PCR was run. TCRdb fed the multiplex PCR reads into MiXCR, producing one record per CDR3 protein. This sample has hundreds of thousands of distinct CDR3 sequences; over 40% occur once, and the top ten carry under 3.5%. Material for sequencing was peripheral blood. These receptor sequences come from an adult man with Graves' ophthalmopathy.

This clonotype was found once. DNA of the CDR3: TGTGCCAGCAGTGAAGTAGCCAAGCAGTTCTTC. As protein: CASSEVAKQFF. The J gene is TRBJ2-1, the V gene TRBV2; D gene ambiguous. The CDR3 runs to 11 residues. The V gene lost 1 base and the J gene lost 11 bases, with 6 bases spanning the gap. The germline gives CDR1 SNHLY, CDR2 FYNNEI.

This clonotype showed up just once. The chain links TRBV18 to TRBJ1-2; a weak D match, TRBD1 (6 bases). The CDR3 consists of 16 residues. Germline loops: CDR1 KGHSH, CDR2 LQKENI. Trimming pared 5 bases from V and 3 bases from J, leaving 19 bases between. The chain's CDR3 is CASSYRIRDTDYGYTF. CDR3 bases: TGTGCCAGCTCATACCGGATCCGGGACACAGACTATGGCTACACCTTC.

This clonotype was seen many times. This CDR3 is CATAYETYNSPLHF. The CDR3 DNA follows: TGTGCCACTGCCTATGAAACCTATAATTCACCCCTCCACTTT. The chain joins TRBV10-3 to TRBJ1-6; D unresolved. Germline V CDR1 and CDR2: ENHRY, SYGVKD. CDR3 length equals 14 residues. V was trimmed by 10 bases and J by 2 bases, leaving 12 bases between them.

The rearrangement uses TRBV12-3 or TRBV12-4 and TRBJ1-2; D is unresolved. This CDR3 spans 11 amino acids. V lost 10 bases, J lost 1 base, and 7 bases lay in between. CDR3 in DNA: TGTGCCACCACTGTTAACTATGGCTACACCTTC. It translates to CATTVNYGYTF.

This rearrangement joins TRBV7-6 to TRBJ2-2, with TRBD2 as a possible D gene (6 bases). This CDR3 is built from 13 residues. The V gene lost 4 bases and the J gene lost 4 bases, with 7 bases spanning the gap. Germline lookup yields CDR1 SGHVS and CDR2 FNYEAQ. The CDR3 DNA is TGTGCCAGCAGCTCGGGGGTCACCGGGGAGCTGTTTTTT. Its translation is CASSSGVTGELFF.

This clonotype occurred many times. The chain carries TRBV9 and TRBJ2-2; weak D call: TRBD1 (5 bases). CDR1 SGDLS and CDR2 YYNGEE come from the germline V gene. V gave up 0 bases and J gave up 6 bases, with 6 bases separating them. The CDR3 loop spans 13 amino acids. The CDR3 loop is CASSVAGSGELFF. CDR3 bases: TGTGCCAGCAGCGTAGCAGGGTCCGGGGAGCTGTTTTTT.

This clonotype was recorded many times. The genes are TRBV5-6 and TRBJ1-5; D gene uncertain. This CDR3 region has 15 residues. From germline, CDR1 is SGHDT and CDR2 YYEEEE. Trimming removed 0 bases at V and 0 bases at J, with 7 bases between. CDR3 amino acids: CASSLAGVSNQPQHF. In DNA form, the CDR3 reads TGTGCCAGCAGCTTGGCTGGGGTTAGCAATCAGCCCCAGCATTTT.

The sample holds one count of this clonotype. This may be a read error: a much more frequent sequence differs by one nucleotide. The J gene is TRBJ1-1, the V gene TRBV20-1, with D unresolved. Germline CDR1 reads DFQATT; CDR2 reads SNEGSKA (reference sequence). V gave up 5 bases and J gave up 3 bases, with 13 bases separating them. The CDR3 loop spans 13 amino acids. The CDR3 is CSAGADTYTEAFF. The CDR3 DNA follows: TGCAGTGCTGGAGCCGACACCTACACTGAAGCTTTCTTT.

This chain links TRBV2 with TRBJ2-2; a possible D gene is TRBD2 (5 bases). The CDR3 is 16 residues long. V lost 5 bases to trimming and J lost 7 bases, with 20 bases between them. Germline V gene data show CDR1 as SNHLY and CDR2 as FYNNEI. CDR3 DNA sequence: TGTGCCAGCAGTCCTGACTACTCGCGAGAGGACGGGGAGCTGTTTTTT. Protein: CASSPDYSREDGELFF.

This clonotype has ten or more counts. The chain uses TRBV7-9 and TRBJ2-7, with TRBD2 identical over 7 bases. Germline CDR1 is SEHNR and CDR2 is FQNEAQ (reference sequence). Trimming cost V 6 bases and J 5 bases; bases outside gene matches: 4. This CDR3 has 12 amino acids. The CDR3 protein is CASSRAGDEQYF. The CDR3 coding sequence is TGTGCCAGCAGTAGGGCGGGGGACGAGCAGTACTTC.

As concerns this clonotype: A read error may be the cause here, since a much bigger clone is one base away. The CDR3 ends on some other residue instead of the conserved phenylalanine or tryptophan, so this is likely a read error. The gene calls are TRBV11-2 and TRBJ1-2, with TRBD1 as a possible D gene (6 bases). Germline CDR1 reads SGHAT; CDR2 reads FQNNGV. Trimming left V 7 bases short and J 6 bases short, with 24 bases between. The CDR3 is 16 residues long. The chain's CDR3 is CASTQQLGGRVDGYTL. CDR3 nucleotides: TGTGCCAGCACCCAACAACTTGGGGGCAGGGTGGATGGCTACACCCTC.

This CDR3 reads CASSLQGSGYTF. The CDR3 DNA reads as TGTGCCAGCAGCTTACAGGGGTCTGGCTACACCTTC. The chain couples TRBV7-9 to TRBJ1-2, with D possibly being TRBD1 (6 bases). Trimming cost V 2 bases and J 7 bases, with 8 bases left between them. Germline V lookup: CDR1 SEHNR, CDR2 FQNEAQ (reference sequence). CDR3 length equals 12 residues.

The rearrangement joins TRBV2 to TRBJ2-2; no clear D. The germline gives CDR1 SNHLY, CDR2 FYNNEI. The CDR3 totals 16 residues. The ends were cut back, 3 bases at V and 3 bases at J, with 14 bases in the middle. The DNA of the CDR3 is TGTGCCAGCAGTGACCAAAAATCAAGGGACACCGGGGAGCTGTTTTTT. Translated: CASSDQKSRDTGELFF.